A single sample is the source of the 30 T cell receptor beta chains below, sequenced in a study of T cell clonotyping in hematopoietic cell transplantation. The data were produced by immunoSEQ multiplex PCR, yet TCRdb's version contains in-frame clones alone and is incomplete. Here the sample spans about 41,000 clones, 85% being singletons. The sample's time point: recipient sample about 28 days before transplant, after cytoreduction. This sample comprised peripheral blood mononuclear cells, obtained before stem cell transplant. These receptors came from a man aged 55 to 70 with acute myeloid leukemia. Some clones in this sample may be carry-over from other donors' samples.

This chain joins TRBV7-2 and TRBJ1-1; D ambiguous. The CDR3 runs 13 residues. Germline CDR1 is SGHTA and CDR2 is FQGNSA. V lost 1 base, J lost 1 base, and 4 bases lay in between. The CDR3 region has the DNA TGTGCCAGCAGCTTAGGCAGGAACACTGAAGCTTTCTTT. Its protein is CASSLGRNTEAFF.

This clone was recorded only once. The chain employs TRBV30 and TRBJ1-1, with D possibly TRBD1 on 6 matching bases. Germline V gene data show CDR1 as GTSNPN and CDR2 as SVGIG (reference sequence). This CDR3 is 14 amino acids long. Trimming cost V 0 bases and J 1 base, with 9 bases left between them. CDR3 protein: CAWSVRTENTEAFF. Written as DNA, the CDR3 is TGTGCCTGGAGTGTGCGGACAGAGAACACTGAAGCTTTCTTT.

In its sample, this clone was seen once. CDR3 region: CASSPGTSNYGYTF. The CDR3 DNA reads TGTGCCAGCAGCCCGGGGACGAGTAACTATGGCTACACCTTC. The chain joins TRBV11-2 to TRBJ1-2; TRBD1 might be the D (5 bases). This CDR3 region has 14 residues. V lost 5 bases to trimming and J lost 1 base, with 11 bases between them. The germline CDR1 and CDR2 sequences are SGHAT and FQNNGV.

V usage is TRBV21-1 and J usage is TRBJ1-2; the DNA was not compared with TRBD1, the D call given in the table. TRBV21-1 is recorded as a pseudogene. The CDR3 is made up of 14 amino acids. The CDR3 coding sequence is TGTGCCAGCAGCAAAGGGACAGGGAACTATGGCTACACCTTC. This codes for CASSKGTGNYGYTF.

The chain employs TRBV14 and TRBJ1-1, with no clear D. Trimming took 3 bases from V and 11 from J, leaving 10 bases between them. This CDR3 is built from 11 residues. Germline CDR1 reads SGHDN; CDR2 reads FVKESK. The CDR3 DNA reads as TGTGCCAGCAGCCATATAGAAGTGGCTTTCTTT. Translation gives CASSHIEVAFF. The variable domain in full, completed from reference TRBV14 and TRBJ1-1, reads EAGVTQFPSHSVIEKGQTVTLRCDPISGHDNLYWYRRVMGKEIKFLLHFVKESKQDESGMPNNRFLAERTGGTYSTLKVQPAELEDSGVYFCASSHIEVAFFGQGTRLTVV.

This clone appeared once. The V and J genes are TRBV5-1 and TRBJ1-3; TRBD1 might be the D (5 bases). The CDR3 contains 15 residues. CDR1 is SGHRS, CDR2 YFSETQ, per germline. V lost 0 bases and J 2 bases, leaving 9 bases between the germline ends. CDR3 sequence: CASSLAGSAGNTIYF. The CDR3 DNA sequence: TGCGCCAGCAGCTTGGCAGGGTCGGCTGGAAACACCATATATTTT.

The chain couples TRBV7-3 to TRBJ2-3; D is perhaps TRBD2 (6 bases). Trimming cost V 2 bases and J 0 bases, with 12 bases left between them. CDR1 and CDR2 from the germline V gene are SGHTA and FQGTGA. The CDR3 has 16 residues. This chain's CDR3 is CASSLEASASTDTQYF. CDR3 nucleotide sequence: TGTGCCAGCAGCTTAGAGGCTAGCGCTAGCACAGATACGCAGTATTTT.

The chain links TRBV19 to TRBJ1-5; the D gene is possibly TRBD1 (5 bases). The ends were cut back, 5 bases at V and 9 bases at J, with 23 bases in the middle. Germline V lookup: CDR1 LNHDA, CDR2 SQIVND (reference sequence). CDR3 length equals 16 residues. The chain's CDR3 is CASSRQGGVKLAPQHF. The CDR3 region has the DNA TGTGCCAGTAGTCGTCAGGGAGGGGTTAAACTCGCGCCCCAGCATTTT.

V gene TRBV4-3 combines with J gene TRBJ2-3, with no clear D. Trimming took 1 base from V and 0 from J, leaving 20 bases between them. Looked up from germline, CDR1 is LGHNA and CDR2 is YSLEER. This CDR3 spans 19 amino acids. The CDR3 spells CASSQGSPTDLLSTDTQYF. DNA for the CDR3: TGCGCCAGCAGCCAAGGGTCTCCAACAGATCTACTTAGCACAGATACGCAGTATTTT.

V and J are TRBV4-3 and TRBJ2-2, with D tentatively TRBD2 (5 bases). V was clipped by 1 base and J by 7 bases, with 10 bases between them. This CDR3 is 14 amino acids long. The germline V gene has CDR1 LGHNA and CDR2 YSLEER. The CDR3 coding sequence is TGCGCCAGCAGCCAAGCCAGAGGGATCGGGGAGCTGTTTTTT. Its protein is CASSQARGIGELFF.

The chain links TRBV5-1 to TRBJ2-6, with 7 bases that match TRBD1. The germline V gene encodes CDR1 SGHRS and CDR2 YFSETQ. Germline trimming cut 7 bases from V and 2 bases from J; bases unmatched to any gene: 6. The CDR3 loop spans 15 amino acids. Here the CDR3 DNA reads TGCGCCAGCTCCCTAACAGGGGCTGGGGCCAACGTCCTGACTTTC. This encodes CASSLTGAGANVLTF.

CDR3 nucleotide sequence: TGTGCCAGCAGTTTTAGGGGCGACAGGGGGTCATACGAGCAGTACTTC. This codes for CASSFRGDRGSYEQYF. The V call is TRBV21-1, the J call TRBJ2-7; the table's D call, TRBD1, has no DNA check behind it. TRBV21-1 is reported as a pseudogene. CDR3 length: 16 residues.

The chain links TRBV5-1 to TRBJ1-2; weak D call: TRBD1 (5 bases). CDR3 length: 14 amino acids. Trimming cost V 3 bases and J 2 bases, with 11 bases left between them. CDR1 SGHRS and CDR2 YFSETQ come from the germline V gene. This CDR3 is CASSSPTENYGYTF. DNA of the CDR3: TGCGCCAGCAGCTCTCCGACAGAGAACTATGGCTACACCTTC.

This clone was counted a few times. The CDR3 DNA reads as TGCGCCAGCAGCTCACAGGGGGGTGATTCACCCCTCCACTTT. As protein: CASSSQGGDSPLHF. The rearrangement uses TRBV5-1 and TRBJ1-6, with TRBD1 identical over 8 bases. Losses at the gene ends were 3 bases for V and 8 bases for J; bases not matched to a gene: 4. The CDR3 is 14 residues long. The germline gives CDR1 SGHRS, CDR2 YFSETQ.

The chain recombines TRBV19 with TRBJ1-5; D is unclear. CDR1 is LNHDA, CDR2 SQIVND, per germline (reference sequence). Trimming removed 5 bases from V and 9 bases from J, with 11 bases in between. This CDR3 has 12 residues. For the CDR3, the DNA is TGTGCCAGTAGTGGGTCCCAAGGGCCCCAGCATTTT. Translating gives CASSGSQGPQHF.

The chain couples TRBV7-9 to TRBJ2-7, with a possible D match to TRBD2 (5 bases). Germline V gives CDR1 SEHNR, CDR2 FQNEAQ (reference sequence). V was shortened by 5 bases and J by 6 bases, with 17 bases between the two germline ends. This CDR3 region has 14 residues. As DNA, the CDR3 is TGTGCCAGCAGCCCGATTCTCCCAGAGGGCGAGCAGTACTTC. This encodes CASSPILPEGEQYF.

V gene TRBV7-3 combines with J gene TRBJ1-2; D is possibly TRBD1 (6 bases). Germline CDR1 is SGHTA and CDR2 is FQGTGA. This CDR3 has 13 residues. The V and J ends lost 3 bases and 1 base respectively, with 6 bases between them. Here the CDR3 DNA reads TGTGCCAGCAGCTTGGACAGTAACTATGGCTACACCTTC. Translation: CASSLDSNYGYTF.

The chain is built from TRBV5-8 and TRBJ1-4; tentative D call: TRBD1 (6 bases). This CDR3 spans 15 amino acids. The germline V gene encodes CDR1 SGHTS and CDR2 YDEGEE. V was shortened by 0 bases and J by 2 bases, with 8 bases between the two germline ends. The CDR3 here is CASSLGTDTNEKLFF. The CDR3 DNA is TGTGCCAGCAGCTTGGGGACAGACACTAATGAAAAACTGTTTTTT.

V usage is TRBV2 and J usage is TRBJ1-2; the match to TRBD1 covers 7 bases. Per the germline V gene, CDR1 is SNHLY and CDR2 is FYNNEI. V was pared by 6 bases and J by 1 base, with 2 bases of the junction left unmatched. The CDR3 extends over 13 amino acids. The CDR3 DNA reads TGTGCCAGCAGAAGGGACAGTAACTATGGCTACACCTTC. As protein: CASRRDSNYGYTF.

This sequence joins TRBV27 and TRBJ2-2; 9 nucleotides match TRBD1. The CDR3 length is 18 residues. The germline CDR1 and CDR2 sequences are MNHEY and SMNVEV (reference sequence). J was trimmed by 0 bases and V by 6 bases; bases with no gene match: 11. The DNA for the CDR3 is TGTGCCAGCAGGGGACAGGGCCGTCGGGGCGCGAACACCGGGGAGCTGTTTTTT. It is translated as CASRGQGRRGANTGELFF.

A single count supports this clone. V usage is TRBV28 and J usage is TRBJ2-3, with 14 bases fitting TRBD2. There are 14 residues in the CDR3. Unmatched junction bases numbered 0, after V lost 6 bases and J lost 4 bases. CDR1 and CDR2 (germline): MDHEN, SYDVKM. The CDR3 protein is CASRTSGRADTQYF. For the CDR3, the DNA is TGTGCCAGCAGGACTAGCGGGAGGGCAGATACGCAGTATTTT.

The chain couples TRBV25-1 to TRBJ1-2, with D unresolved. The CDR3 contains 18 residues. Germline-derived CDR1 and CDR2 are MGHDK and SYGVNS. The V end was cut by 4 bases, the J end by 0 bases, with 21 bases between. This CDR3 is CASSGPSTSAQANYGYTF. The CDR3 nucleotides are TGTGCCAGCAGTGGCCCATCGACAAGCGCCCAAGCTAACTATGGCTACACCTTC.

The chain carries TRBV7-2 and TRBJ2-3, with 8 bases lining up with TRBD2. The germline V gene encodes CDR1 SGHTA and CDR2 FQGNSA. The CDR3 covers 15 residues. Germline trimming cut 6 bases from V and 0 bases from J; bases unmatched to any gene: 5. The DNA of the CDR3 is TGTGCCAGCAGGTTAACTAGCGGTAGCACAGATACGCAGTATTTT. Translated: CASRLTSGSTDTQYF.

V usage is TRBV6-6 and J usage is TRBJ2-5; tentative D call: TRBD2 (5 bases). Germline V gives CDR1 MNHNY, CDR2 SVGAGI (reference sequence). Trimming shortened V by 4 bases and J by 4 bases, and 19 bases separated the two germline ends. CDR3 length: 16 amino acids. This CDR3 is CASSLLGVEMGETQYF. The CDR3 nucleotides are TGTGCCAGCAGTTTACTAGGAGTTGAAATGGGAGAGACCCAGTACTTC.

The chain joins TRBV19 to TRBJ1-1; D remains ambiguous. This CDR3 contains 13 residues. V shed 4 bases and J shed 1 base, with 7 bases lying between them. Germline V lookup: CDR1 LNHDA, CDR2 SQIVND (reference sequence). CDR3 in DNA: TGTGCCAGTAGTAGCACGGCGAACACTGAAGCTTTCTTT. Translating gives CASSSTANTEAFF.

The gene calls are TRBV28 and TRBJ2-1, with D possibly TRBD1 on 7 matching bases. V lost 11 bases, J lost 5 bases, and 16 bases lay in between. The CDR3 sequence is 13 residues long. Germline lookup yields CDR1 MDHEN and CDR2 SYDVKM. The CDR3 DNA sequence: TGTGCCTACAGGCAGGGGGGTAACAATGAGCAGTTCTTC. The encoded protein is CAYRQGGNNEQFF.

The chain joins TRBV30 to TRBJ1-5, with 7 positions matching TRBD1. There are 13 residues in the CDR3. V was pared by 1 base and J by 6 bases, with 3 bases of the junction left unmatched. Germline V gene sequence: CDR1 GTSNPN, CDR2 SVGIG (reference sequence). The CDR3 reads CAWSGKGAQPQHF. The CDR3, as DNA: TGTGCCTGGAGTGGTAAGGGGGCTCAGCCCCAGCATTTT.

The chain couples TRBV5-1 to TRBJ1-1; possible D gene TRBD1, 6 bases. The CDR3 consists of 13 residues. From germline, CDR1 is SGHRS and CDR2 YFSETQ. V lost 0 bases and J 10 bases, leaving 13 bases between the germline ends. CDR3 in DNA: TGCGCCAGCAGCTTGGAACAGGGTTTTGGAGCTTTCTTT. Translating it yields CASSLEQGFGAFF.

V gene TRBV5-1 combines with J gene TRBJ2-5, with 7 bases aligning to TRBD2. This CDR3 is built from 15 residues. Trimming cost V 4 bases and J 5 bases; bases outside gene matches: 11. Germline-derived CDR1 and CDR2 are SGHRS and YFSETQ. CDR3 sequence (DNA): TGCGCCAGCAGCAGCAGGACTAGTGGGTCCGAGACCCAGTACTTC. This translates into CASSSRTSGSETQYF.

The chain carries TRBV11-3 and TRBJ1-2; D ambiguous. Germline-derived CDR1 and CDR2 are SGHNT and YENEEA. CDR3 size: 12 residues. Trimming pared 2 bases from V and 6 bases from J, leaving 7 bases between. The CDR3 loop reads CASSLWSDGYTF. In nucleotides, the CDR3 is TGTGCCAGCAGCTTATGGTCGGATGGCTACACCTTC. Looking up the rest from reference TRBV11-3 and TRBJ1-2 gives the full variable domain: EAGVVQSPRYKIIEKKQPVAFWCNPISGHNTLYWYLQNLGQGPELLIRYENEEAVDDSQLPKDRFSAERLKGVDSTLKIQPAELGDSAVYLCASSLWSDGYTFGSGTRLTVV.